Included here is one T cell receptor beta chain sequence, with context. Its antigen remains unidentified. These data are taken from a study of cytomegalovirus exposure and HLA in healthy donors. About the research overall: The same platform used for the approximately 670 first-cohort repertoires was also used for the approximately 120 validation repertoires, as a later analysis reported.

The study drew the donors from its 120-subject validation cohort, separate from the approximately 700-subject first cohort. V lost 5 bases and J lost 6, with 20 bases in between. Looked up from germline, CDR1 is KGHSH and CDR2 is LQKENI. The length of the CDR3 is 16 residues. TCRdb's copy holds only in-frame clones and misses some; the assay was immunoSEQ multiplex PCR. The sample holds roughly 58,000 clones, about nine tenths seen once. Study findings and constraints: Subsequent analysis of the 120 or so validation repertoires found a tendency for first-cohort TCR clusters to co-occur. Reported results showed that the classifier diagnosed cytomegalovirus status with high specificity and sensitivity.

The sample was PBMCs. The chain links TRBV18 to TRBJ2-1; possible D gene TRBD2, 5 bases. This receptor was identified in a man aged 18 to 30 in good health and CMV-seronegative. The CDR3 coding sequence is TGTGCCAGCTCATCCGGAGATGAGCTGCGGGCCAATGAGCAGTTCTTC. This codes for CASSSGDELRANEQFF.